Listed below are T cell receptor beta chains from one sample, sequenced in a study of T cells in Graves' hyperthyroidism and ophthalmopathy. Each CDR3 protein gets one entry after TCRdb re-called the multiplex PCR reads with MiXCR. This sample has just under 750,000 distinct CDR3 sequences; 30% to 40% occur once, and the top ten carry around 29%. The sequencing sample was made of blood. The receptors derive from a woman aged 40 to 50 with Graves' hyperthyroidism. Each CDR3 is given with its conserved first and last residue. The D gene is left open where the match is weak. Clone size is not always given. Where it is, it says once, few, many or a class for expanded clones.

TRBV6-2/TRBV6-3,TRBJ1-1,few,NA,CASSSAYQTEAFF,TGTGCCAGCAGTTCGGCTTACCAGACTGAAGCTTTCTTT
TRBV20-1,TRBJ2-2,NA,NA,CSARDPGGSNTGELFF,TGCAGTGCTAGAGATCCTGGCGGTTCAAACACCGGGGAGCTGTTTTTT
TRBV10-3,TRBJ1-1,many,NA,CAISGQPNTEAFF,TGTGCCATCAGTGGACAGCCGAACACTGAAGCTTTCTTT
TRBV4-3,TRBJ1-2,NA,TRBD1,CASGQRTGVLYGYTF,TGCGCCAGCGGCCAAAGGACAGGGGTCCTCTATGGCTACACCTTC
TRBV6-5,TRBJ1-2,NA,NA,CASTKGAVYGYTF,TGTGCCAGCACTAAAGGGGCAGTCTATGGCTACACCTTC
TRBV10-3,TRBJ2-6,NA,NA,CARGRAGANVLTF,TGTGCTAGGGGCAGGGCTGGGGCCAACGTCCTGACTTTC
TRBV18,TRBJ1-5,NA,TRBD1,CASWSGQGVNQPQHF,TGTGCCAGCTGGAGTGGACAGGGTGTCAATCAGCCCCAGCATTTT
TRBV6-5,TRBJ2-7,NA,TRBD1,CASRGRTGALEQYF,TGTGCCAGCAGGGGAAGGACAGGCGCCCTCGAGCAGTACTTC
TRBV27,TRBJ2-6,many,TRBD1,CASNRGSGANVLTF,TGTGCCAGCAACAGGGGCTCTGGGGCCAACGTCCTGACTTTC
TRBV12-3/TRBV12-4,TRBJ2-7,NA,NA,CASSRVGRGEQYF,TGTGCCAGCAGTCGGGTTGGGAGAGGCGAGCAGTACTTC
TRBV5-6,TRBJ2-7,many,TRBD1,CASRPGTGSYEQYF,TGTGCCAGCAGGCCCGGGACAGGGAGTTACGAGCAGTACTTC
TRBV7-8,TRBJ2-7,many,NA,CASSLSPGEPYEQYF,TGTGCCAGCAGCTTAAGTCCAGGGGAGCCCTACGAGCAGTACTTC
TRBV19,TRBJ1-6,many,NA,CASIASYNSPLHF,TGTGCCAGTATCGCTTCTTATAATTCACCCCTCCACTTT
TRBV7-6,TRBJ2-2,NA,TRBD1,CASRSTGGAAGELFF,TGTGCCAGCAGATCCACAGGGGGCGCCGCCGGGGAGCTGTTTTTT
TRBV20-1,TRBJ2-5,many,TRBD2,CSALSTSGSETQYF,TGCAGTGCCCTATCTACTAGCGGGAGTGAGACCCAGTACTTC
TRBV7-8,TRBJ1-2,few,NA,CASSLRPEYGYTF,TGTGCCAGCAGCTTACGCCCGGAATATGGCTACACCTTC
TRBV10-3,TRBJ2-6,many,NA,CAISDGNSGANVLTF,TGTGCCATCAGTGATGGAAACTCTGGGGCCAACGTCCTGACTTTC
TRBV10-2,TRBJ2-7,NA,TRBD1,CASSGGTGGNEQYF,TGCGCCAGCAGTGGAGGGACAGGGGGTAACGAGCAGTACTTC
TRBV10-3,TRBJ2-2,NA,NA,CAISESRGGELFF,TGTGCCATCAGTGAGTCCCGGGGCGGGGAGCTGTTTTTT
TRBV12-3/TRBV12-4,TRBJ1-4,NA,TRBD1,CASTPGTGTGREKLFF,TGTGCCAGCACCCCCGGAACCGGGACAGGGAGAGAAAAACTGTTTTTT
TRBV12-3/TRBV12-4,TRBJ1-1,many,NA,CASDVRENTEAFF,TGTGCCAGCGACGTAAGGGAGAACACTGAAGCTTTCTTT
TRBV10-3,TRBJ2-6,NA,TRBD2,CATRRGGRLTF,TGTGCCACCCGACGCGGGGGACGCCTAACTTTC
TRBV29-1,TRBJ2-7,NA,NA,CSLGRQTYEQYF,TGCAGCTTAGGGCGGCAGACCTACGAGCAGTACTTC
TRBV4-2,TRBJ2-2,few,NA,CASIRDSNTGELFF,TGTGCCAGTATCCGGGACTCGAACACCGGGGAGCTGTTTTTT
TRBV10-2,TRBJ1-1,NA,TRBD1,CASNNRQGIEAFF,TGCGCCAGCAATAATCGACAGGGTATTGAAGCTTTCTTT